What follows are 16 T cell receptor beta chains derived from one specimen sequenced in a study of blood T cells in healthy people across ages. Next came a second PCR, run for about 7 to 12 cycles, which used a sample-barcoded 5' primer along with a J-beta primer mix. TCRdb re-called the 5' RACE reads with MiXCR, one entry per CDR3 protein. Here the sample spans over 950,000 distinct CDR3 sequences, roughly 47% being singletons. The sample taken for sequencing was blood. The origin of the receptors is an older woman in good health.

The chain employs TRBV9 and TRBJ2-7; the D is unclear. The germline gives CDR1 SGDLS, CDR2 YYNGEE. The CDR3 consists of 14 residues. V lost 0 bases and J 0 bases, leaving 7 bases between the germline ends. CDR3 in DNA: TGTGCCAGCAGCGTAGACTGGGCCTCCTACGAGCAGTACTTC. Protein: CASSVDWASYEQYF. The complete variable domain, with remaining parts taken from reference TRBV9 and TRBJ2-7, reads DSGVTQTPKHLITATGQRVTLRCSPRSGDLSVYWYQQSLDQGLQFLIQYYNGEERAKGNILERFSAQQFPDLHSELNLSSLELGDSALYFCASSVDWASYEQYFGPGTRLTVT.

This clonotype was observed a handful of times. The gene calls are TRBV3-1 and TRBJ2-7, with 7 bases that match TRBD1. The length of the CDR3 is 12 residues. Germline CDR1 LGHDT, CDR2 YNNKEL (reference sequence). V lost 8 bases, J lost 4 bases, and 5 bases stayed unmatched. CDR3 sequence reads: CASARQGYEQYF. CDR3 DNA: TGTGCCAGCGCACGACAGGGATACGAGCAGTACTTC.

The chain uses TRBV6-2 or TRBV6-3 and TRBJ2-3; 8 bases match TRBD2. The junction had 14 bases not matched to a gene; V was cut back by 8 bases and J by 7 bases. In germline, CDR1 is MNHEY, CDR2 SVGEGT. The CDR3 length is 15 residues. This CDR3 reads CASLRRAGVANTQYF. The CDR3 DNA is TGTGCCAGCCTCCGAAGAGCGGGAGTTGCCAATACGCAGTATTTT.

V is TRBV2 and J is TRBJ2-7; 11 bases match TRBD1. The CDR3 has 17 amino acids. Looked up from germline, CDR1 is SNHLY and CDR2 is FYNNEI. V was pared by 6 bases and J by 1 base, with 11 bases of the junction left unmatched. CDR3 sequence (DNA): TGTGCCAGCAGGGTAAACCCCGGGACAGGGGGTTCCTACGAGCAGTACTTC. Translated: CASRVNPGTGGSYEQYF. Complete variable domain (other parts from reference TRBV2 and TRBJ2-7): EPEVTQTPSHQVTQMGQEVILRCVPISNHLYFYWYRQILGQKVEFLVSFYNNEISEKSEIFDDQFSVERPDGSNFTLKIRSTKLEDSAMYFCASRVNPGTGGSYEQYFGPGTRLTVT.

The chain has TRBV9 and TRBJ2-7; the match to TRBD2 covers 10 bases. The V gene end was trimmed by 4 bases and the J gene end by 0 bases; junction bases not matched to a gene: 16. This CDR3 region has 19 residues. In germline, CDR1 is SGDLS, CDR2 YYNGEE. CDR3 DNA: TGTGCCAGCAGCCAGGCGAGACTAGCGGGTGGCCTCCCCTCCTACGAGCAGTACTTC. It specifies CASSQARLAGGLPSYEQYF.

The rearrangement joins TRBV5-6 to TRBJ2-4; weak D call: TRBD1 (6 bases). V was trimmed by 4 bases and J by 0 bases, leaving 20 bases between them. CDR1 is SGHDT and CDR2 is YYEEEE in the germline V gene. This CDR3 comprises 18 residues. CDR3 residues: CASSGAGDLSLAKNIQYF. CDR3 DNA sequence: TGTGCCAGCAGCGGGGCAGGGGACCTCTCCCTAGCCAAAAACATTCAGTACTTC.

The V call is TRBV29-1, the J call TRBJ2-1, with D possibly matching TRBD2 (5 bases). This CDR3 region has 11 residues. V shed 7 bases and J shed 9 bases, with 13 bases lying between them. CDR1 is SQVTM and CDR2 is ANQGSEA in the germline V gene. DNA for the CDR3: TGCAGCGCGGCTACTAGTGCTGAGCAGTTCTTC. Translating it yields CSAATSAEQFF.

This clonotype was counted a few times. The chain links TRBV24-1 to TRBJ2-7; 10 nucleotides match TRBD1. TRBJ2-5 matches the DNA end more closely, so the J call is doubtful. Germline V gives CDR1 KGHDR, CDR2 SFDVKD. The CDR3 has 16 amino acids. The CDR3 protein is CATSDLGQGGRETQYF. CDR3 nucleotides: TGTGCCACCAGTGACCTCGGACAGGGGGGACGGGAGACCCAGTACTTC.

The chain is built from TRBV28 and TRBJ2-7; weak D call: TRBD2 (5 bases). Trimming stripped 7 bases from V and 2 bases from J, with 15 bases between. In germline, CDR1 is MDHEN, CDR2 SYDVKM. The CDR3 loop spans 14 amino acids. CDR3 sequence (DNA): TGTGCCAGCACGGGAAACACATTAACCTACGAGCAGTACTTC. It codes for CASTGNTLTYEQYF.

The chain has TRBV15 and TRBJ1-1; D not resolved. The V end was cut by 5 bases, the J end by 3 bases, with 25 bases between. Germline V gives CDR1 LNHNV, CDR2 YYDKDF (reference sequence). The CDR3 is made up of 18 amino acids. The DNA for the CDR3 is TGTGCCACCAGCGGACGACAAAGGGCTGTTTCCCGCGACACTGAAGCTTTCTTT. Encoded protein: CATSGRQRAVSRDTEAFF.

The rearrangement joins TRBV24-1 to TRBJ2-1; D unresolved. The V gene lost 2 bases and the J gene lost 5 bases, with 9 bases spanning the gap. The CDR3 spans 14 residues. Germline CDR1 reads KGHDR; CDR2 reads SFDVKD. The CDR3 DNA is TGTGCCACCAGTGATTGGGCCCTGAACAATGAGCAGTTCTTC. It yields the protein CATSDWALNNEQFF.

The gene calls are TRBV3-1 and TRBJ2-3; D remains ambiguous. Trimming took 4 bases from V and 0 from J, leaving 8 bases between them. CDR1 and CDR2 from the germline V gene are LGHDT and YNNKEL (reference sequence). The CDR3 is made up of 14 amino acids. The CDR3 sequence is CASSPWPSTDTQYF. In DNA form, the CDR3 reads TGTGCCAGCAGCCCGTGGCCCAGCACAGATACGCAGTATTTT.

The rearrangement uses TRBV25-1 and TRBJ1-2; 7 nucleotides match TRBD1. The germline V gene has CDR1 MGHDK and CDR2 SYGVNS. This CDR3 has 14 residues. The junction had 10 bases not matched to a gene; V was cut back by 4 bases and J by 8 bases. CDR3 loop: CASSGAGTAGGYTF. The CDR3 DNA follows: TGTGCCAGCAGTGGTGCCGGGACAGCAGGCGGCTACACCTTC.

The chain has TRBV20-1 and TRBJ2-5; D remains ambiguous. The J call is in doubt because the DNA end fits TRBJ2-7 better. The germline V gene has CDR1 DFQATT and CDR2 SNEGSKA (reference sequence). This CDR3 region has 13 residues. The CDR3 DNA follows: TGCAGTGCTAGTACCATCTTAACCTACGAGCAGTACTTC. Translation gives CSASTILTYEQYF.

Only a few counts were recorded for this clonotype. This sequence joins TRBV20-1 and TRBJ2-1; 10 bases align to TRBD2. The CDR3 contains 14 residues. Germline loops: CDR1 DFQATT, CDR2 SNEGSKA (reference sequence). Trimming removed 6 bases from V and 9 bases from J; junction bases left unmatched: 11. CDR3 amino acids: CSATTQREGGEQFF. In nucleotides, the CDR3 is TGCAGTGCCACAACCCAGCGGGAGGGTGGTGAGCAGTTCTTC.

This rearrangement joins TRBV5-1 to TRBJ2-7, with D unclear. Germline V gene data show CDR1 as SGHRS and CDR2 as YFSETQ. This CDR3 contains 14 residues. Trimming took 7 bases from V and 1 from J, leaving 15 bases between them. The CDR3 loop reads CASPGRPESYEQYF. In DNA form, the CDR3 reads TGCGCCAGCCCTGGGCGGCCAGAGTCCTACGAGCAGTACTTC. The whole variable domain, remainder taken from reference TRBV5-1 and TRBJ2-7, is KAGVTQTPRYLIKTRGQQVTLSCSPISGHRSVSWYQQTPGQGLQFLFEYFSETQRNKGNFPGRFSGRQFSNSRSEMNVSTLELGDSALYLCASPGRPESYEQYFGPGTRLTVT.